This T cell receptor (beta chain) was sequenced during a study of OX40 agonist ivuxolimab in advanced cancers. Sequenced by immunoSEQ multiplex PCR; TCRdb stores in-frame clones only, minus some. The sample has around 39,000 clones, just under 80% seen once. The sequencing here drew on CD4+ or CD8+ T cells sorted from blood, taken in a trial of the OX40 agonist ivuxolimab. The clonotype comes from an adult with an advanced solid tumor such as melanoma, head and neck, liver or kidney cancer.

CDR3 sequence: CASSLDWQGNNEQYF. In nucleotides, the CDR3 is TGCGCCAGCAGCTTGGATTGGCAGGGCAACAACGAGCAGTACTTC. V usage is TRBV5-1 and J usage is TRBJ2-7, with D tentatively TRBD1 (5 bases). Trimming took 0 bases from V and 5 from J, leaving 15 bases between them. Germline V gene lookup returns CDR1 SGHRS and CDR2 YFSETQ. There are 15 residues in the CDR3.